This TCR beta chain was documented in a study of radiotherapy plus CTLA-4 blockade in lung cancer. Whole-study context: With roughly 30% of patients having disease control, objective responses were seen in approximately 18%. Study-wide points: Blood-borne expansion of tumor-derived TCR clones followed radiotherapy plus ipilimumab.

In the case of this clone: As yet, its antigen is unknown.

TCRdb keeps only in-frame clones here, not all; method: immunoSEQ multiplex PCR. The repertoire holds roughly 110,000 clones, with over 65% as singletons. Deletions cut 4 bases from V and 5 bases from J, with 19 bases between. The CDR3 contains 15 residues. The germline CDR1 and CDR2 sequences are SGHRS and YFSETQ. Chemo-refractory metastatic non-small-cell lung cancer patients underwent focal radiation alongside CTLA-4 blockade with ipilimumab. V gene TRBV5-1 combines with J gene TRBJ2-7, with D possibly being TRBD1 or TRBD2 (5 bases each). This TCR was sampled from a human donor with non-small cell lung cancer that progressed on radiotherapy plus ipilimumab. Some clones in this sample may be carry-over from other donors' samples. The material was peripheral blood, obtained from a patient treated with radiotherapy plus ipilimumab. The CDR3 region has the DNA TGCGCCAGCAGCCCCGGGGCGTCGGGGATCAACGAGCAGTACTTC. Translated: CASSPGASGINEQYF.